Given below is one T cell receptor beta chain in context. The antigen is unknown. These data come from a study of T cell responses to AZD1222 COVID-19 vaccine. The CDR3 contains 15 residues. Trimming took 3 bases from V and 0 from J, leaving 14 bases between them. Germline V gives CDR1 SQVTM, CDR2 ANQGSEA. TCRdb keeps only in-frame clones here, not all; method: immunoSEQ multiplex PCR. The sample lists under 150,000 clones, roughly 89% occurring once. Overall study findings and caveats: Spike-wide vaccine-associated CD4 TCRs dominated at 160-218 and 743-854. Researchers took repertoire samples only after the peak T cell response had come.

The source of this sequence is an adult in good health. The source was peripheral blood, collected on day 0 of AZD1222 vaccination. The chain uses TRBV29-1 and TRBJ1-1; tentative D call: TRBD1 (6 bases). The CDR3 DNA reads TGCAGCGTTGATGGGGAGGGGGGAATGAACACTGAAGCTTTCTTT. It yields the protein CSVDGEGGMNTEAFF. The variable domain in full, with the rest retrieved from reference TRBV29-1 and TRBJ1-1, is SAVISQKPSRDICQRGTSLTIQCQVDSQVTMMFWYRQQPGQSLTLIATANQGSEATYESGFVIDKFPISRPNLTFSTLTVSNMSPEDSSIYLCSVDGEGGMNTEAFFGQGTRLTVV.